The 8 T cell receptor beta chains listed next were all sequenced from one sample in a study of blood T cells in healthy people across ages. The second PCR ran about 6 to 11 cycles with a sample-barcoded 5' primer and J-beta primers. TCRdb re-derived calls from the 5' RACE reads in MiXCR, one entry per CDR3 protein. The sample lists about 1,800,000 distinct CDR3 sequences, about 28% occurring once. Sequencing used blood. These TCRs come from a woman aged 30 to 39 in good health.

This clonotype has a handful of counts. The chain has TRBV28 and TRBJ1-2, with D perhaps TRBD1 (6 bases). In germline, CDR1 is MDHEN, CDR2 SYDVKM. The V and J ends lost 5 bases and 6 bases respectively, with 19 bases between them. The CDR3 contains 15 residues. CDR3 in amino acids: CASSPSRGGFDGYTF. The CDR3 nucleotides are TGTGCCAGCAGTCCGTCACGAGGGGGGTTTGATGGCTACACCTTC.

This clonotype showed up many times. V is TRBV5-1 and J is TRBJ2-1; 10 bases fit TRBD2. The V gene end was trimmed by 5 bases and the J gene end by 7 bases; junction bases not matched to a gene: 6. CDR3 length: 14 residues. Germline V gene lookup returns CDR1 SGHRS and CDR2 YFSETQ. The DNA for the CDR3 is TGCGCCAGCAGGTCCACTAGCGGGACGAATGAGCAGTTCTTC. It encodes CASRSTSGTNEQFF.

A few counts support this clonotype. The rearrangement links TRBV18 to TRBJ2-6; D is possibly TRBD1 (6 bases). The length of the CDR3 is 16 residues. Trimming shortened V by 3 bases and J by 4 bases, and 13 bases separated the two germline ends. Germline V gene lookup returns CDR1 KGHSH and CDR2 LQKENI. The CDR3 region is CASSPSRGSGANVLTF. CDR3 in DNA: TGTGCCAGCTCACCGTCCAGGGGTTCCGGGGCCAACGTCCTGACTTTC.

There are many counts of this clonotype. CDR3 amino acids: CASSLAMQGAYEQYF. CDR3 DNA sequence: TGTGCCAGCAGCTTGGCGATGCAGGGGGCCTACGAGCAGTACTTC. V usage is TRBV5-5 and J usage is TRBJ2-7, with TRBD1 matching 7 bases. Germline CDR1 reads SGHKS; CDR2 reads YYEKEE (reference sequence). CDR3 length: 15 residues. V shed 0 bases, J shed 2 bases, and the junction held 5 bases outside the gene matches.

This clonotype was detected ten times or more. In DNA, the CDR3 is TGTGCCAGCAGTTTTCGGGGGCGTCAAGAGACCCAGTACTTC. Translated, it gives CASSFRGRQETQYF. The chain recombines TRBV12-3 or TRBV12-4 with TRBJ2-5; D may be TRBD1 or TRBD2 (6 bases each). The CDR3 length is 14 residues. V was pared by 3 bases and J by 2 bases, with 10 bases between.

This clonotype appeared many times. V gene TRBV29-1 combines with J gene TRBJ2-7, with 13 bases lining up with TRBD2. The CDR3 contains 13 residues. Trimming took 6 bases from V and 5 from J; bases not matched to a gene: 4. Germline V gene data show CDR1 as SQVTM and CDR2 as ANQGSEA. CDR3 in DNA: TGCAGCGTGATGGGACTAGCGGGAAACGAGCAGTACTTC. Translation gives CSVMGLAGNEQYF.

In nucleotides, the CDR3 is TGTGCCAGCAGCTCGTATACGGCGGATACGCAGTATTTT. Protein sequence: CASSSYTADTQYF. The rearrangement links TRBV13 to TRBJ2-3; D remains unclear. The CDR3 is made up of 13 amino acids. Trimming pared 4 bases from V and 6 bases from J, leaving 11 bases between. Germline CDR1 reads PRHDT; CDR2 reads FYEKMQ (reference sequence).

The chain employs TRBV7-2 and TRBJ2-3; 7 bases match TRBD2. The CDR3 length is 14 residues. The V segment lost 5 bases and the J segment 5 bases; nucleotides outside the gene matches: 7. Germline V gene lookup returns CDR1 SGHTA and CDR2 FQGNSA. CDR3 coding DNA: TGTGCCAGCAGCGATAACCCGGGGGGAGATACGCAGTATTTT. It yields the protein CASSDNPGGDTQYF.